The sequence of this T cell receptor beta chain was determined in a study of blood T cell repertoires in COVID-19. Overall study context: Material from acute and convalescent COVID-19 was sourced from the United States, Italy and Spain.

Per the study methods: Scientists estimated how many nucleated cells there were by amplifying reference gene primers. Only in-frame clones appear in the TCRdb table, and some are missing; sequencing was by immunoSEQ multiplex PCR. V, J and clone size reflect that table, while D and trimming were determined from the DNA. The sample lists 130,000 to 150,000 clones; 80% to 90% were seen once. Seattle cases were enrolled at active infection and followed longitudinally. The CDR3 extends over 14 amino acids. From germline, CDR1 is SEHNR and CDR2 FQNEAQ (reference sequence). The trim removed 5 bases at V and 0 bases at J, leaving 4 bases unmatched. Of note for this clone: Distinct nucleotide sequences in the sample also encode this CDR3.

J is TRBJ2-7 and V is TRBV7-9; TRBD1 aligns across 7 bases. This receptor was identified in a man in his late teens or twenties with COVID-19, enrolled during active disease. The sample taken for sequencing was peripheral blood. DNA of the CDR3: TGTGCCAGCAGCCCCCGGGACAGCTCCTACGAGCAGTACTTC. Translated: CASSPRDSSYEQYF.